The rows below give T cell receptor beta chains drawn from one sample of a study of OX40 agonist ivuxolimab in advanced cancers. Profiled with immunoSEQ multiplex PCR; TCRdb holds only in-frame clones, not every one. The sample holds more than 80,000 clones, about 91% seen once. The source material was CD4+ or CD8+ T cells sorted from blood, sampled in a trial of the OX40 agonist ivuxolimab. The receptor set was obtained from an adult with an advanced solid tumor such as melanoma, head and neck, liver or kidney cancer. CDR3s include the opening cysteine and the closing phenylalanine or tryptophan. A D gene is named only where the DNA matches it firmly. Expanded clones get a size class; other rows say once, few or many, or leave the size out.

V gene: TRBV28; clone size: .; J gene: TRBJ2-3; D gene: TRBD2; CDR3 protein: CASSGGGLAGVTDTQYF; CDR3 DNA: TGTGCCAGCTCCGGGGGGGGGCTAGCGGGAGTAACAGATACGCAGTATTTT
V gene: TRBV2; clone size: once; J gene: TRBJ2-1; D gene: .; CDR3 protein: CASSITRSSYNEQFF; CDR3 DNA: TGTGCCAGCAGCATTACTAGAAGCTCCTACAATGAGCAGTTCTTC
V gene: TRBV5-1; clone size: .; J gene: TRBJ2-5; D gene: .; CDR3 protein: CASAIGASTRGETQYF; CDR3 DNA: TGCGCCAGCGCTATTGGAGCTAGCACGAGAGGGGAGACCCAGTACTTC
V gene: TRBV4-2; clone size: .; J gene: TRBJ2-3; D gene: TRBD2; CDR3 protein: CASSQDGTSSADTQYF; CDR3 DNA: TGTGCCAGCAGCCAAGATGGGACTAGCAGCGCAGATACGCAGTATTTT
V gene: TRBV29-1; clone size: .; J gene: TRBJ2-7; D gene: .; CDR3 protein: CSGGEGVSYEQYF; CDR3 DNA: TGCAGCGGGGGGGAAGGGGTTTCCTACGAGCAGTACTTC
V gene: TRBV4-2; clone size: .; J gene: TRBJ1-2; D gene: TRBD1; CDR3 protein: CASSQVWVRDRGNYGYTF; CDR3 DNA: TGTGCCAGCAGCCAAGTTTGGGTCCGGGACAGGGGTAACTATGGCTACACCTTC
V gene: TRBV7-9; clone size: .; J gene: TRBJ2-1; D gene: .; CDR3 protein: CASSSTALREQFF; CDR3 DNA: TGTGCCAGCAGCTCTACAGCGTTAAGGGAGCAGTTCTTC
V gene: TRBV18; clone size: few; J gene: TRBJ1-5; D gene: .; CDR3 protein: CASSPGLKEPQHF; CDR3 DNA: TGTGCCAGCTCACCAGGGTTGAAAGAGCCCCAGCATTTT
V gene: TRBV30; clone size: .; J gene: TRBJ1-3; D gene: .; CDR3 protein: CAWSLGAPGNTIYF; CDR3 DNA: TGTGCCTGGAGTCTGGGGGCCCCTGGAAACACCATATATTTT
V gene: TRBV7-2; clone size: .; J gene: TRBJ2-1; D gene: .; CDR3 protein: CASSLNYNEQFF; CDR3 DNA: TGTGCCAGCAGCTTAAACTACAATGAGCAGTTCTTC
V gene: TRBV10-3; clone size: .; J gene: TRBJ1-1; D gene: .; CDR3 protein: CAITQTGWDTEAFF; CDR3 DNA: TGTGCCATCACTCAGACAGGCTGGGACACTGAAGCTTTCTTT
V gene: TRBV19; clone size: .; J gene: TRBJ1-5; D gene: .; CDR3 protein: CASSIKGGGGNQPQHF; CDR3 DNA: TGTGCCAGTAGTATTAAAGGAGGGGGGGGCAATCAGCCCCAGCATTTT
V gene: TRBV5-1; clone size: .; J gene: TRBJ2-1; D gene: .; CDR3 protein: CASSLVWGRYNEQFF; CDR3 DNA: TGCGCCAGCAGCTTGGTATGGGGCCGCTACAATGAGCAGTTCTTC
V gene: TRBV30; clone size: .; J gene: TRBJ2-3; D gene: .; CDR3 protein: CACVAGGTDTQYF; CDR3 DNA: TGTGCCTGTGTAGCCGGTGGGACAGATACGCAGTATTTT
V gene: TRBV5-4; clone size: .; J gene: TRBJ2-7; D gene: TRBD2; CDR3 protein: CASSQGGLASNEQYF; CDR3 DNA: TGTGCCAGCAGCCAAGGGGGACTAGCCTCAAACGAGCAGTACTTC
V gene: TRBV28; clone size: once; J gene: TRBJ2-1; D gene: .; CDR3 protein: CASSLREKQFF; CDR3 DNA: TGTGCCAGCAGTTTACGGGAGAAGCAGTTCTTC
V gene: TRBV7-6; clone size: .; J gene: TRBJ2-5; D gene: TRBD2; CDR3 protein: CASSQESGLAGGLGETQYF; CDR3 DNA: TGTGCCAGCAGCCAGGAGTCGGGACTAGCGGGAGGTTTAGGAGAGACCCAGTACTTC
V gene: TRBV28; clone size: .; J gene: TRBJ1-4; D gene: .; CDR3 protein: CASSEGGLGSNEKLFF; CDR3 DNA: TGTGCCAGCAGTGAGGGGGGGCTGGGGTCCAATGAAAAACTGTTTTTT
V gene: TRBV18; clone size: .; J gene: TRBJ2-5; D gene: .; CDR3 protein: CASSPTVGGETQYF; CDR3 DNA: TGTGCCAGCTCACCAACGGTTGGCGGGGAGACCCAGTACTTC
V gene: TRBV7-9; clone size: .; J gene: TRBJ2-1; D gene: TRBD1; CDR3 protein: CASTIDRAKQFF; CDR3 DNA: TGTGCCAGCACCATCGACAGGGCTAAGCAGTTCTTC
V gene: TRBV10-3; clone size: .; J gene: TRBJ2-3; D gene: .; CDR3 protein: CAISAREKTSTDTQYF; CDR3 DNA: TGTGCCATCAGTGCACGAGAGAAAACTAGCACAGATACGCAGTATTTT
V gene: TRBV6-5; clone size: .; J gene: TRBJ1-5; D gene: TRBD1; CDR3 protein: CASRLTRTGTQPQHF; CDR3 DNA: TGTGCCAGCAGATTAACTCGGACAGGGACCCAGCCCCAGCATTTT
V gene: TRBV6-5; clone size: .; J gene: TRBJ1-1; D gene: .; CDR3 protein: CASSYSIQLNTEAFF; CDR3 DNA: TGTGCCAGCAGTTACTCGATTCAACTGAACACTGAAGCTTTCTTT
V gene: TRBV28; clone size: .; J gene: TRBJ1-2; D gene: .; CDR3 protein: CASTYGPAYGYTF; CDR3 DNA: TGTGCCAGCACCTATGGTCCGGCATATGGCTACACCTTC
V gene: TRBV6-6; clone size: .; J gene: TRBJ1-1; D gene: .; CDR3 protein: CASSYQPRTNTEAFF; CDR3 DNA: TGTGCCAGCAGTTACCAACCCCGGACGAACACTGAAGCTTTCTTT
V gene: TRBV7-8; clone size: once; J gene: TRBJ2-6; D gene: .; CDR3 protein: CASSLGGSGANVLTF; CDR3 DNA: TGTGCCAGCAGCTTAGGAGGCTCTGGGGCCAACGTCCTGACTTTC
V gene: TRBV7-8; clone size: .; J gene: TRBJ2-3; D gene: .; CDR3 protein: CASSLAGEGADTQYF; CDR3 DNA: TGTGCCAGCAGCTTAGCGGGAGAAGGTGCAGATACGCAGTATTTT
V gene: TRBV19; clone size: .; J gene: TRBJ2-1; D gene: .; CDR3 protein: CASSEDRRETAEQFF; CDR3 DNA: TGTGCCAGTAGTGAGGACAGAAGGGAAACGGCTGAGCAGTTCTTC
V gene: TRBV10-3; clone size: few; J gene: TRBJ2-7; D gene: TRBD2; CDR3 protein: CASSSGPTYEQYF; CDR3 DNA: TGTGCCAGCTCTAGCGGCCCTACCTACGAGCAGTACTTC
V gene: TRBV6-1; clone size: .; J gene: TRBJ2-1; D gene: TRBD2; CDR3 protein: CASSERGTGGPISYNEQFF; CDR3 DNA: TGTGCCAGCAGTGAACGAGGAACGGGAGGCCCAATATCCTACAATGAGCAGTTCTTC
V gene: TRBV13; clone size: .; J gene: TRBJ2-7; D gene: .; CDR3 protein: CASSLAHSEGRDEQYF; CDR3 DNA: TGTGCCAGCAGCTTAGCACATAGCGAAGGGCGGGACGAGCAGTACTTC
V gene: TRBV6-5; clone size: few; J gene: TRBJ1-5; D gene: TRBD1; CDR3 protein: CASSPGQAVQPQHF; CDR3 DNA: TGTGCCAGCAGTCCTGGACAGGCGGTTCAGCCCCAGCATTTT
V gene: TRBV11-1; clone size: .; J gene: TRBJ2-1; D gene: TRBD1; CDR3 protein: CASSPGQGSYNEQFF; CDR3 DNA: TGTGCCAGCAGCCCTGGACAGGGCTCCTACAATGAGCAGTTCTTC
V gene: TRBV10-3; clone size: .; J gene: TRBJ2-7; D gene: TRBD2; CDR3 protein: CAISGSGGEQYF; CDR3 DNA: TGTGCCATCAGTGGGTCGGGGGGGGAGCAGTACTTC
V gene: TRBV28; clone size: .; J gene: TRBJ2-7; D gene: TRBD2; CDR3 protein: CASRPRGTSGNLYEQYF; CDR3 DNA: TGTGCCAGCAGACCTAGGGGGACTAGCGGAAACCTCTACGAGCAGTACTTC
V gene: TRBV11-2; clone size: .; J gene: TRBJ2-1; D gene: TRBD2; CDR3 protein: CASSSGTSGGYNEQFF; CDR3 DNA: TGTGCCAGCAGCTCCGGGACTAGCGGGGGATACAATGAGCAGTTCTTC
V gene: TRBV28; clone size: .; J gene: TRBJ1-2; D gene: .; CDR3 protein: CASGEKVGGYTF; CDR3 DNA: TGTGCCAGCGGGGAGAAGGTAGGGGGCTACACCTTC
V gene: TRBV18; clone size: .; J gene: TRBJ2-5; D gene: TRBD1; CDR3 protein: CASSPTGVPQETQYF; CDR3 DNA: TGTGCCAGCTCACCCACAGGGGTCCCACAAGAGACCCAGTACTTC
V gene: TRBV7-3; clone size: once; J gene: TRBJ2-3; D gene: TRBD2; CDR3 protein: CASSFMGLAGPTDTQYF; CDR3 DNA: TGTGCCAGCAGCTTCATGGGACTAGCGGGACCAACAGATACGCAGTATTTT
V gene: TRBV28; clone size: .; J gene: TRBJ2-2; D gene: .; CDR3 protein: CATRLFTGELFF; CDR3 DNA: TGTGCCACCCGCCTATTTACCGGGGAGCTGTTTTTT
V gene: TRBV27; clone size: .; J gene: TRBJ1-6; D gene: .; CDR3 protein: CASSPQAQGLTPLHF; CDR3 DNA: TGTGCCAGCAGTCCCCAAGCACAGGGTTTGACACCCCTCCACTTT
V gene: TRBV6-6; clone size: .; J gene: TRBJ2-2; D gene: TRBD1; CDR3 protein: CASSLTNRGTGELFF; CDR3 DNA: TGTGCCAGCAGTTTAACTAACAGGGGCACCGGGGAGCTGTTTTTT
V gene: TRBV6-5; clone size: few; J gene: TRBJ1-5; D gene: TRBD1; CDR3 protein: CASSVGQGAGQPQHF; CDR3 DNA: TGTGCCAGCAGTGTCGGCCAGGGGGCCGGTCAGCCCCAGCATTTT
V gene: TRBV6-1; clone size: .; J gene: TRBJ2-3; D gene: .; CDR3 protein: CASRPRSTDTQYF; CDR3 DNA: TGTGCCAGCAGACCTAGGAGTACAGATACGCAGTATTTT
V gene: TRBV19; clone size: once; J gene: TRBJ2-5; D gene: TRBD1; CDR3 protein: CASRGQGLQETQYF; CDR3 DNA: TGTGCCAGTCGAGGACAGGGCCTACAAGAGACCCAGTACTTC
V gene: TRBV11-2; clone size: .; J gene: TRBJ2-1; D gene: .; CDR3 protein: CASSLGGLSYNEQFF; CDR3 DNA: TGTGCCAGCAGCTTAGGCGGGCTGTCCTACAATGAGCAGTTCTTC
V gene: TRBV18; clone size: .; J gene: TRBJ2-7; D gene: .; CDR3 protein: CASSPGHSSYEQYF; CDR3 DNA: TGTGCCAGCTCACCCGGTCACAGCTCCTACGAGCAGTACTTC
V gene: TRBV4-2; clone size: .; J gene: TRBJ2-1; D gene: TRBD2; CDR3 protein: CASSAALLAGHNEQFF; CDR3 DNA: TGTGCCAGCAGCGCCGCACTCCTAGCGGGACACAATGAGCAGTTCTTC
V gene: TRBV11-1; clone size: few; J gene: TRBJ2-3; D gene: .; CDR3 protein: CASSLGYRRSDTQYF; CDR3 DNA: TGTGCCAGCAGCTTAGGTTACAGGCGTTCAGATACGCAGTATTTT